These 19 T cell receptor beta chains were sequenced from one sample in a study of blood T cell repertoires in COVID-19. TCRdb's copy holds only in-frame clones and misses some; the assay was immunoSEQ multiplex PCR. The sample lists some 87,000 clones; approximately 86% were seen once. The sample taken for sequencing was peripheral blood. The receptors shown here come from a woman in her 70s with active or convalescent COVID-19.

This clone was picked up one time. This chain joins TRBV2 and TRBJ2-5; D is uncertain. This CDR3 is built from 12 residues. The V gene lost 7 bases and the J gene lost 5 bases, with 11 bases spanning the gap. Germline CDR1 is SNHLY and CDR2 is FYNNEI. In DNA form, the CDR3 reads TGTGCCAGCAAGATACTGATTGAGACCCAGTACTTC. Translation: CASKILIETQYF.

This chain links TRBV6-5 with TRBJ2-5; D might be TRBD1 (5 bases). V dropped 6 bases and J dropped 5 bases, with 16 bases sitting between them. The CDR3 runs to 14 residues. The germline V gene has CDR1 MNHEY and CDR2 SVGAGI. Here the CDR3 reads CASSQKGPGETQYF. In nucleotides, the CDR3 is TGTGCCAGCAGCCAAAAGGGTCCAGGGGAGACCCAGTACTTC.

This chain links TRBV19 with TRBJ1-1, with 9 positions matching TRBD1. J gave up 7 bases and V 7 bases, and 10 bases lay outside the gene matches. Germline V lookup: CDR1 LNHDA, CDR2 SQIVND (reference sequence). The CDR3 covers 14 residues. Here the CDR3 reads CASTPLGQGGEAFF. As DNA, the CDR3 is TGTGCCAGTACCCCCTTGGGACAGGGAGGTGAAGCTTTCTTT.

This chain joins TRBV3-1 (or the pseudogene TRBV3-2) and TRBJ2-7; maybe TRBD2 (5 bases). The CDR3 sequence is 15 residues long. The germline CDR1 and CDR2 sequences are LGHDT and YNNKEL (reference sequence). Trimming removed 0 bases from V and 2 bases from J, with 11 bases in between. CDR3 nucleotide sequence: TGTGCCAGCAGCCAAGATGTAGCCGGGGCCTACGAGCAGTACTTC. Encoded protein: CASSQDVAGAYEQYF.

Note on this clone: One junction end does not reproduce the germline sequence, and a read error may be involved. This chain connects TRBV20-1 to TRBJ1-2, with D unresolved. CDR3 length equals 8 residues. The germline gives CDR1 DFQATT, CDR2 SNEGSKA (reference sequence). The DNA of the CDR3 is TGCACCCCCCCGCCGTACTCCTTC. It translates to CTPPPYSF.

The chain joins TRBV2 to TRBJ2-1, with a possible D match to TRBD2 (5 bases). Per germline, CDR1 SNHLY and CDR2 FYNNEI. This CDR3 region has 12 residues. V was pared by 8 bases and J by 8 bases, with 13 bases between. CDR3 in amino acids: CASGIAGYEQFF. The CDR3 DNA follows: TGTGCCAGCGGAATCGCGGGTTATGAGCAGTTCTTC. The full variable domain, in which reference TRBV2 and TRBJ2-1 provide the parts outside the CDR3, is EPEVTQTPSHQVTQMGQEVILRCVPISNHLYFYWYRQILGQKVEFLVSFYNNEISEKSEIFDDQFSVERPDGSNFTLKIRSTKLEDSAMYFCASGIAGYEQFFGPGTRLTVL.

The chain is built from TRBV27 and TRBJ2-7; TRBD2 aligns across 13 bases. Per germline, CDR1 MNHEY and CDR2 SMNVEV (reference sequence). The trim removed 4 bases at V and 2 bases at J, leaving 5 bases unmatched. The CDR3 totals 16 residues. CDR3 loop: CASSSTTSGGPYEQYF. CDR3 DNA: TGTGCCAGCAGTTCGACGACTAGCGGGGGGCCCTACGAGCAGTACTTC.

The chain combines TRBV6-6 with TRBJ1-4; no reliable D call. V lost 5 bases to trimming and J lost 8 bases, with 18 bases between them. Germline values: CDR1 MNHNY, CDR2 SVGAGI (reference sequence). The CDR3 is made up of 15 amino acids. The CDR3 DNA reads TGTGCCAGCAGTACGACTCTGTTAGAAGCCGAAAAACTGTTTTTT. As protein: CASSTTLLEAEKLFF.

V usage is TRBV24-1 and J usage is TRBJ1-2; D not certain. Germline-derived CDR1 and CDR2 are KGHDR and SFDVKD. This CDR3 region has 8 residues. Trimming took off 12 bases at V and 7 bases at J, with 5 bases between the two ends. DNA for the CDR3: TGTGCCGCGGTTGGCTACACCTTC. Residues: CAAVGYTF.

The gene calls are TRBV3-1 (or the pseudogene TRBV3-2) and TRBJ2-3, with TRBD1 identical over 11 bases. The CDR3 length is 15 residues. The V gene end was trimmed by 6 bases and the J gene end by 5 bases; junction bases not matched to a gene: 7. Germline V gene sequence: CDR1 LGHDT, CDR2 YNNKEL (reference sequence). The CDR3 reads CASSSGTGGGDTQYF. In nucleotides, the CDR3 is TGTGCCAGCAGTTCCGGGACAGGGGGGGGAGATACGCAGTATTTT.

This rearrangement joins TRBV2 to TRBJ1-6; D gene unclear. V lost 2 bases to trimming and J lost 8 bases, with 13 bases between them. The CDR3 length is 15 residues. CDR1 SNHLY and CDR2 FYNNEI come from the germline V gene. The CDR3 loop reads CASSETNPPYSPLHF. The CDR3 DNA reads TGTGCCAGCAGTGAAACAAACCCTCCCTATTCACCCCTCCACTTT.

This clone was seen only once. The V and J genes are TRBV9 and TRBJ1-1; the D gene is possibly TRBD1 (5 bases). Germline V gene sequence: CDR1 SGDLS, CDR2 YYNGEE. CDR3 length equals 14 residues. V was pared by 0 bases and J by 7 bases, with 13 bases between. The CDR3 DNA reads TGTGCCAGCAGCGTAGCCGGGGCCGGGGGTGAAGCTTTCTTT. Its protein product is CASSVAGAGGEAFF.

V and J are TRBV7-9 and TRBJ2-3; the D gene is possibly TRBD2 (6 bases). Germline CDR1 is SEHNR and CDR2 is FQNEAQ (reference sequence). The V and J ends lost 10 bases and 8 bases respectively, with 13 bases between them. CDR3 length: 11 amino acids. This CDR3 reads CANSPGVTQYF. As DNA, the CDR3 is TGTGCCAATTCCCCGGGGGTTACGCAGTATTTT.

The rearrangement uses TRBV4-2 and TRBJ1-4; D is ambiguous. The CDR3 consists of 15 residues. CDR1 LGHNA and CDR2 YNFKEQ come from the germline V gene. The germline V and J ends were trimmed by 0 bases and 8 bases, with 13 bases remaining between them. The CDR3 nucleotides are TGTGCCAGCAGCCAAGAAGGGAGAGAAAGAGAAAAACTGTTTTTT. It is translated as CASSQEGREREKLFF.

This chain joins TRBV6-6 and TRBJ2-1, with 8 bases identical to TRBD2. Germline loops: CDR1 MNHNY, CDR2 SVGAGI (reference sequence). CDR3 length: 15 residues. J lost 8 bases, V lost 6 bases, and 12 bases had no gene match. This chain's CDR3 is CASRPPPGGSHEQFF. DNA of the CDR3: TGTGCCAGCAGACCTCCTCCGGGGGGGTCCCATGAGCAGTTCTTC.

This clone was seen once. The CDR3 region has the DNA TGCGCCAGCAGCTTGGATGGAGACAGGGAGTTCTTC. This encodes CASSLDGDREFF. J is TRBJ2-1 and V is TRBV5-1; 7 nucleotides match TRBD1. This CDR3 contains 12 residues. Trimming took 0 bases from V and 14 from J; bases not matched to a gene: 5. Germline-derived CDR1 and CDR2 are SGHRS and YFSETQ.

The chain links TRBV7-9 to TRBJ1-4; tentative D call: TRBD1 (5 bases). CDR1 is SEHNR, CDR2 FQNEAQ, per germline (reference sequence). The ends were cut back, 2 bases at V and 1 base at J, with 11 bases in the middle. The CDR3 is 16 residues long. CDR3 nucleotide sequence: TGTGCCAGCAGCTTACTAAGGGGAGGAACTAATGAAAAACTGTTTTTT. Protein: CASSLLRGGTNEKLFF.

This clone has more than one count but fewer than ten. The rearrangement uses TRBV3-1 (or the pseudogene TRBV3-2) and TRBJ1-3; no clear D gene. Germline assignment: CDR1 LGHDT and CDR2 YNNKEL (reference sequence). Trimming removed 2 bases at V and 1 base at J, with 6 bases between. The CDR3 is made up of 14 amino acids. CDR3 DNA sequence: TGTGCCAGCAGCCAACCCCCTTCTGGAAACACCATATATTTT. Translation: CASSQPPSGNTIYF.

The CDR3 DNA follows: TGTGCCAGCAGTCCACCCCTGGGAGGGCCATTTGACTACACCTTC. Protein sequence: CASSPPLGGPFDYTF. The chain combines TRBV28 with TRBJ1-2, with unresolved D. The CDR3 loop spans 15 amino acids. Per the germline V gene, CDR1 is MDHEN and CDR2 is SYDVKM. Deletions cut 5 bases from V and 10 bases from J, with 23 bases between.